The clone carrying this T cell receptor (beta chain) has ten or more counts. The PCR used 60 Vbeta and 13 Jbeta primers. Original methodology: Roughly 81 million unique TCR beta chains, some 9.9 million shared, were counted in a later analysis. Here immunoSEQ multiplex PCR was the method, and the copy in TCRdb shows in-frame clones only, minus some. That table gives V, J and clone size, and the DNA gave D and trimming. The sample includes 100,000 to 150,000 clones, roughly 74% of them seen just once. Germline-derived CDR1 and CDR2 are MNHEY and SVGAGI. The CDR3 has 16 amino acids. Trimming cost V 2 bases and J 6 bases; bases outside gene matches: 11. The sample is drawn from a study of cytomegalovirus exposure and HLA in healthy donors.

The V gene is TRBV6-5, the J gene TRBJ2-3, with 7 bases aligning to TRBD2. This sequence originates from a woman aged 45 to 65 in good health and CMV-seropositive. Sample: PBMCs. The CDR3 loop reads CASSYARASGMDTQYF. The CDR3 coding sequence is TGTGCCAGCAGTTACGCACGGGCTAGCGGTATGGATACGCAGTATTTT.